This T cell receptor beta chain emerged from a study of beta chain features in type 1 diabetes. This clone was recorded only once. As every portion of the isolated RNA was reverse transcribed, the sequencing read expressed TCRB transcripts. Profiling relied on immunoSEQ multiplex PCR, and the TCRdb table lists in-frame clones only, not all of them. The table shows 680,000 or so clones, with around 15% occurring only once. In germline, CDR1 is SGDLS, CDR2 YYNGEE. The CDR3 contains 15 residues. V shed 0 bases and J shed 3 bases, with 11 bases lying between them. The chain is built from TRBV9 and TRBJ2-3; D gene uncertain. The sequenced material came from naive CD4+ T cells from blood. The receptor was derived from a man in his late teens or twenties in good health. CDR3 amino acids: CASSVATGRTDTQYF. CDR3 nucleotides: TGTGCCAGCAGCGTAGCGACGGGTAGGACAGATACGCAGTATTTT.